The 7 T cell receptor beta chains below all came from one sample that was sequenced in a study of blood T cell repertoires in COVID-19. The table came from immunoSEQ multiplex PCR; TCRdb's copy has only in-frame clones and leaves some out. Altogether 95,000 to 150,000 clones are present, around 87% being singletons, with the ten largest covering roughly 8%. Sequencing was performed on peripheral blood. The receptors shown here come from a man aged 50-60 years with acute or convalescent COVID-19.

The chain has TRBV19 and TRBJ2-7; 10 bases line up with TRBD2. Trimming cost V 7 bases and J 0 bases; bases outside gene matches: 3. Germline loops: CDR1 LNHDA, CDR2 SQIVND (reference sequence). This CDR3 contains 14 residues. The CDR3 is CASNPSGSSYEQYF. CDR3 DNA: TGTGCCAGTAACCCTAGCGGGAGCTCCTACGAGCAGTACTTC.

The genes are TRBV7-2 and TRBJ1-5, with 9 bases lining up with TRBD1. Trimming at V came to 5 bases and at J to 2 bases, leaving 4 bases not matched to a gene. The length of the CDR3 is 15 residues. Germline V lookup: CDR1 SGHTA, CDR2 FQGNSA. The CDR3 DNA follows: TGTGCCAGCAGCCCGGACAGGGGTGGCAATCAGCCCCAGCATTTT. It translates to CASSPDRGGNQPQHF.

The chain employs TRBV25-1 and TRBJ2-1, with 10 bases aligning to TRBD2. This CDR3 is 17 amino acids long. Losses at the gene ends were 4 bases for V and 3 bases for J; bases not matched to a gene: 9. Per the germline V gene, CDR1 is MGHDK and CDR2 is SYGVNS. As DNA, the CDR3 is TGTGCCAGCAGTGGCTCAGGGAGCGGGAGGGGCTACAATGAGCAGTTCTTC. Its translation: CASSGSGSGRGYNEQFF. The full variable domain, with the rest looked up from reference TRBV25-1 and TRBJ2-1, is EADIYQTPRYLVIGTGKKITLECSQTMGHDKMYWYQQDPGMELHLIHYSYGVNSTEKGDLSSESTVSRIRTEHFPLTLESARPSHTSQYLCASSGSGSGRGYNEQFFGPGTRLTVL.

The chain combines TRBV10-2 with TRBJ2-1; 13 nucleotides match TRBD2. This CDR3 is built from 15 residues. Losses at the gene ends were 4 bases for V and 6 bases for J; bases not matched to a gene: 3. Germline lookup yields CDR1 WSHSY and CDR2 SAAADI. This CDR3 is CASSVGLAGVNEQFF. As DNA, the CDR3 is TGCGCCAGCAGTGTAGGACTAGCGGGAGTCAATGAGCAGTTCTTC.

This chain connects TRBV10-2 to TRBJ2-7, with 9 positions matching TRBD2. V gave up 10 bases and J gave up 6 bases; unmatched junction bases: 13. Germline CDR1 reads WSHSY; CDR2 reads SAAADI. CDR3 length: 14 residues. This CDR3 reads CATRRQPTSGEQYF. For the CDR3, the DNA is TGCGCCACCCGTCGACAACCGACTAGCGGCGAGCAGTACTTC.

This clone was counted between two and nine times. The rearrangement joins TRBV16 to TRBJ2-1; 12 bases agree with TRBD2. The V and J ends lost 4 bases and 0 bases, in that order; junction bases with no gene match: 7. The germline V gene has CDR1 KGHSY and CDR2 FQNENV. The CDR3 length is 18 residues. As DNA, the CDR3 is TGTGCCAGCAGCCGGACTAGCGGGACCCCTAACTCCTACAATGAGCAGTTCTTC. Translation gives CASSRTSGTPNSYNEQFF.

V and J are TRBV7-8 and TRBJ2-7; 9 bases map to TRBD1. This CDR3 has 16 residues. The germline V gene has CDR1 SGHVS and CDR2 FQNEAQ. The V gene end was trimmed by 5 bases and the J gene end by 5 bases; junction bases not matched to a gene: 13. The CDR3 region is CASSPNPGQGVHEQYF. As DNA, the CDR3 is TGTGCCAGCAGCCCTAACCCGGGACAGGGCGTTCACGAGCAGTACTTC. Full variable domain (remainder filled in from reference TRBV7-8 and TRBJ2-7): GAGVSQSPRYKVAKRGQDVALRCDPISGHVSLFWYQQALGQGPEFLTYFQNEAQLDKSGLPSDRFFAERPEGSVSTLKIQRTQQEDSAVYLCASSPNPGQGVHEQYFGPGTRLTVT.